This T cell receptor (beta chain) was identified in a study of blood T cell repertoires in COVID-19. Study as a whole: COVID-19 samples from acute and convalescent phases originated in the United States, Italy and Spain. In each case, the material was cDNA or gDNA derived from T cells, B-cell-depleted T cells, or PBMCs.

Authors' data handling: Amplification of reference gene primers provided the estimated nucleated cell counts. Data came from immunoSEQ multiplex PCR; TCRdb stores just in-frame clones and leaves some out. The DNA gave D and trimming, while V, J and clone size come from that table. The sample includes about 100,000 clones, roughly 88% seen only once; the top ten take under 5.5%. V dropped 1 base and J dropped 4 bases, with 10 bases sitting between them. The CDR3 is 14 amino acids. Germline V gene data show CDR1 as LNHDA and CDR2 as SQIVND (reference sequence). V and J are TRBV19 and TRBJ1-2; D gene unclear. The source of this sequence is a human donor in a cohort sampled during active COVID-19. The sequencing input was peripheral blood. The DNA of the CDR3 is TGTGCCAGTAGTATAGGAGGGTCCGGCTATGGCTACACCTTC. This encodes CASSIGGSGYGYTF.